This T cell receptor beta chain was retrieved from a study of T cells in Graves' hyperthyroidism and ophthalmopathy. Authors of the study amplified TCR beta CDR3 regions from RNA transcripts. The TCR CDR3 first-round RT-PCR relied on the HTBI primer set. TCRdb analysed the multiplex PCR reads with MiXCR anew, one entry per CDR3 protein. The top ten clones hold roughly 31% of a sample with just under 750,000 distinct CDR3 sequences, around 40% of them seen once. The V gene lost 0 bases and the J gene lost 9 bases, with 14 bases spanning the gap. This CDR3 has 14 residues. Germline V gene data show CDR1 as LGHNA and CDR2 as YSLEER.

This sequence originates from a woman aged 35 to 49 with Graves' hyperthyroidism. The sequencing sample was made of blood. The chain couples TRBV4-3 to TRBJ2-5; D might be TRBD1 (5 bases). CDR3 sequence reads: CASSQDMERRAQYF. The CDR3 bases are TGCGCCAGCAGCCAAGATATGGAGCGCAGGGCCCAGTACTTC.